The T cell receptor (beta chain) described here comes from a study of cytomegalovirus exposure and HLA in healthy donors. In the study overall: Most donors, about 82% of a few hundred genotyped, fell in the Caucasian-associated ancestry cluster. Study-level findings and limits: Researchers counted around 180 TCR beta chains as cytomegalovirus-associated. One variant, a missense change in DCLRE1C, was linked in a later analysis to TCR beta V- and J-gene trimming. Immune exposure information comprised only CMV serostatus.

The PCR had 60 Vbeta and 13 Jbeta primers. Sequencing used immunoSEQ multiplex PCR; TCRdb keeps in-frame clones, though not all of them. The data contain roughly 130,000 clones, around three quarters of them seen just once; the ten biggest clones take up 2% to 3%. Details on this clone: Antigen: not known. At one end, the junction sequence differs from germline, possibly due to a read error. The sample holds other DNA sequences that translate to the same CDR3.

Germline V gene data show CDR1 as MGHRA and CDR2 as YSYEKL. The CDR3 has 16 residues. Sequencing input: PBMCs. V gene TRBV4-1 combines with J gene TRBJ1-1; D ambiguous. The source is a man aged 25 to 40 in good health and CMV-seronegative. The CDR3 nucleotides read TGCGCCAGTAGCCAAGAAGCGCTAACGGCGAGATCTGAAGCTTTCTTT. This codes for CASSQEALTARSEAFF.